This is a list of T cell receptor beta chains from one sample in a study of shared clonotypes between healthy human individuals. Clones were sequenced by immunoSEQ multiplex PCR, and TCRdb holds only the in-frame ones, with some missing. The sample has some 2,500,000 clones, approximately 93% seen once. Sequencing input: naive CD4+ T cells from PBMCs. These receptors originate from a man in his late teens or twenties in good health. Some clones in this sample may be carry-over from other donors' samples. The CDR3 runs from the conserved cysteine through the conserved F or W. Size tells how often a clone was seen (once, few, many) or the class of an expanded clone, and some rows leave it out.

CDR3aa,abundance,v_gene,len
CAWSGLAGDREQFF,-,TRBV30,14
CASSYRRDRDGYTF,few,TRBV6-5,14
CASSGQGSDTQYF,-,TRBV2,13
CAISGDSGSYEQYF,once,TRBV10-3,14
CASSQVVAGGPETQYF,once,TRBV4-2,16
CASSLTSGTYEQYF,-,TRBV5-1,14
CNVGVGRGDTQYF,-,TRBV29-1,13
CAISVRDRGDVNTEAFF,once,TRBV10-3,17
CASSLSSTGSEKLFF,-,TRBV5-5,15
CASSGQGVREKLFF,once,TRBV6-1,14
CASSLPPTAYGGTQYF,-,TRBV27,16
CASSPKAGGFLGDTQYF,once,TRBV5-4,17
CASSLRLGNTEAFF,-,TRBV7-9,14
CASSSLGGPTNEKLFF,-,TRBV28,16
CASSLSTGSKNIQYF,-,TRBV5-1,15
CASSDTGANEKLFF,-,TRBV19,14
CASSVGPHYEQYF,-,TRBV28,13
CASSSTGGAGGNTIYF,-,TRBV4-2,16
CASSLTPQTNTGELFF,once,TRBV7-3,16
CASHAQGTINTEAFF,-,TRBV5-1,15
CASSVEAGLFNEQFF,-,TRBV9,15
CASSLLPGNSYNEQFF,-,TRBV28,16
CASSSPLGKRANEKLFF,-,TRBV28,17
CASQGGNTGELFF,-,TRBV10-1,13
CASTPMGASYNEQFF,-,TRBV6-1,15
CASSPRRSNTEAFF,-,TRBV7-3,14
CASKSVFYTF,-,TRBV2,10
CASSSGRGDEKLFF,few,TRBV5-1,14
CASRPGSNEQFF,-,TRBV5-1,12
CASSPRGLAFEAFF,-,TRBV9,14
CASSLAGGDTEAFF,-,TRBV5-4,14
CASSPPGDTQYF,-,TRBV7-2,12
CASSSLGRSGETQYF,-,TRBV11-2,15
CASSIGPLNTGELFF,-,TRBV19,15
CAISAGLAGQETQYF,-,TRBV10-3,15
CASSRGWETQYF,-,TRBV7-2,12
CASSPSGRGTDTQYF,-,TRBV5-6,15
CASSQPSYGETQYF,-,TRBV9,14
CASSVEGDPYEQYF,-,TRBV9,14
CASSQERLGQGFGNTIYF,-,TRBV4-3,18
CASSGLAGTNTGELFF,-,TRBV5-1,16
CAWSVGTNTEAFF,-,TRBV30,13
CASSLGGSYTGELFF,-,TRBV5-1,15
CASSPGQPSTDTQYF,-,TRBV7-3,15
CASIQETNYGYTF,-,TRBV2,13
CASSVNRDRGTEAFF,-,TRBV2,15
CASSAGQGVPSDGYTF,-,TRBV7-2,16
CASSVEGPDTQYF,-,TRBV7-9,13
CASSLTGPYEQYF,-,TRBV28,13
CASSQWDGYSNQPQHF,-,TRBV4-1,16
CASTRTSGLSSPQYF,-,TRBV19,15
CASSQDRGRVITEAFF,-,TRBV7-2,16
CASTESLAGSQFF,once,TRBV2,13
CASSHSTQGGETQYF,-,TRBV18,15
CSVFGLGETQYF,-,TRBV29-1,12
CASSIGLAPLGTDTQYF,-,TRBV7-3,17
CASSSGQGVVQAFF,few,TRBV11-3,14
CAWTATNYGYTF,-,TRBV30,12
CASSWLGPSNNSPLHF,-,TRBV6-6,16